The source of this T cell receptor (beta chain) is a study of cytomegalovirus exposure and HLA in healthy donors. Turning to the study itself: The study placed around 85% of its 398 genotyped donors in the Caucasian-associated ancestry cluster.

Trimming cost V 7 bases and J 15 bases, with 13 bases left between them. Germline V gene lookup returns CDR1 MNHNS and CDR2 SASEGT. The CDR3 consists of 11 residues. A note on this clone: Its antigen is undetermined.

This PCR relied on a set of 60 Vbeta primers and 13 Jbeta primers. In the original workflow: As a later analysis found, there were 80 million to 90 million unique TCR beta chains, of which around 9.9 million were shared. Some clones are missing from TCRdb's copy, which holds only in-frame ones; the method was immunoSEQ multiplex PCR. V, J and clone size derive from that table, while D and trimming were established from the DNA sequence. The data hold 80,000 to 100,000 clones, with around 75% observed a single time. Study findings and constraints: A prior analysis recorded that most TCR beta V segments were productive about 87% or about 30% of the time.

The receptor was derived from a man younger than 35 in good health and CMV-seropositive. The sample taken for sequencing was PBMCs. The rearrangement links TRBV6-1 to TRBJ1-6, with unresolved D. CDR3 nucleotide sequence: TGTGCCAGCATAGGAGCTGGGTTCCTCCACTTT. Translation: CASIGAGFLHF.